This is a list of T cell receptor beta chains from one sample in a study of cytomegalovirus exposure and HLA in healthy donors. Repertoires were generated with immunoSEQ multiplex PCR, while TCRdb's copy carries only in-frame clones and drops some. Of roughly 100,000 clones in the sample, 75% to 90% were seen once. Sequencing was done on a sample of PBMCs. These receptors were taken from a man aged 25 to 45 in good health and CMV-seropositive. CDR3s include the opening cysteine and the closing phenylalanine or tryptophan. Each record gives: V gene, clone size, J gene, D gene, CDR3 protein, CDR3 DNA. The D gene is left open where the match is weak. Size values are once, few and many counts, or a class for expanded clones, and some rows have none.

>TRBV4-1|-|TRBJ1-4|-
CASSRPGLEKLFF
TGCGCCAGCAGCCGACCGGGACTGGAAAAACTGTTTTTT
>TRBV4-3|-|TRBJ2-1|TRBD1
CASSQLRTGGSYNEQFF
TGCGCCAGCAGCCAACTTAGGACAGGGGGCTCCTACAATGAGCAGTTCTTC
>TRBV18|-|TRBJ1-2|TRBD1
CASSPGTELYGYTF
TGTGCCAGCTCACCAGGGACAGAATTGTATGGCTACACCTTC
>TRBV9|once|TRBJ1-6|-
CASSLARGHGNSPLHF
TGTGCCAGCAGCCTAGCCAGGGGCCATGGGAATTCACCCCTCCACTTT
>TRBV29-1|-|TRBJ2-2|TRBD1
CSVDPTGRGGELFF
TGCAGCGTTGACCCGACAGGGCGCGGCGGGGAGCTGTTTTTT
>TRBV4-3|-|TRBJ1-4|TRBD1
CASSLGQGGEKLFF
TGCGCCAGCAGCCTGGGACAGGGGGGTGAAAAACTGTTTTTT
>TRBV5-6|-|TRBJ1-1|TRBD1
CASSRSTRDRGNTEAFF
TGTGCCAGCAGCAGATCCACCCGGGACAGGGGGAACACTGAAGCTTTCTTT
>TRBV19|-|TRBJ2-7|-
CASSIEQGAEQYF
TGTGCCAGTAGTATAGAGCAGGGTGCCGAGCAGTACTTC
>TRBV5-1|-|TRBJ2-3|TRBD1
CASSLGLGPDRSTDTQYF
TGCGCCAGCAGCTTGGGGCTGGGCCCGGACAGGAGCACAGATACGCAGTATTTT
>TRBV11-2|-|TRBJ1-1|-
CASSTLGQTLNTEAFF
TGTGCCAGCAGCACACTCGGACAGACCCTGAACACTGAAGCTTTCTTT
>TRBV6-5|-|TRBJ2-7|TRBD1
CASCPGGPRYEQYF
TGTGCCAGCTGCCCAGGGGGTCCGCGCTACGAGCAGTACTTC
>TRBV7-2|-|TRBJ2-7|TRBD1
CASSSRQGANEQYF
TGTGCCAGCAGCTCCCGTCAGGGGGCCAACGAGCAGTACTTC
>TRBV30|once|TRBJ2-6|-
CAWMGRGANVLTF
TGTGCCTGGATGGGGCGTGGGGCCAACGTCCTGACTTTC
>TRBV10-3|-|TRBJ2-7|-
CAISEYSSYEQYF
TGTGCCATCAGTGAGTATTCGTCCTACGAGCAGTACTTC
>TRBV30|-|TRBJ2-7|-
CAWKDSGLSYEQYF
TGTGCCTGGAAGGACTCAGGTCTGAGCTACGAGCAGTACTTC
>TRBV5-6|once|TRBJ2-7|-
CASSSLRGLYEQYF
TGTGCCAGCAGCTCACTACGGGGACTCTACGAGCAGTACTTC
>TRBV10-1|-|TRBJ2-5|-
CASIIVDRLVEKTQYF
TGCGCCAGCATAATTGTTGACAGGCTGGTAGAAAAGACCCAGTACTTC
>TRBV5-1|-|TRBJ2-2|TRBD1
CASTIRTGDTGELFF
TGCGCCAGCACCATTCGGACAGGGGACACCGGGGAGCTGTTTTTT
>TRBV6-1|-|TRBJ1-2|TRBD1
CASRNLDRENGYTF
TGTGCCAGCAGGAATCTGGACAGGGAAAATGGCTACACCTTC
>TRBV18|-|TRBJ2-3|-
CASSPEGVGLADTQYF
TGTGCCAGCTCACCAGAGGGGGTAGGATTGGCAGATACGCAGTATTTT
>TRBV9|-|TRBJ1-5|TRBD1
CASSGTGGYQPQHF
TGTGCCAGCAGCGGTACAGGGGGCTATCAGCCCCAGCATTTT
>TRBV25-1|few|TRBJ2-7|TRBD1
CASSLTGYSYEQYF
TGTGCCAGCAGCCTGACAGGGTACTCCTACGAGCAGTACTTC
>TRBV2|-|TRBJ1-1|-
CARKGRGTPVTEAFF
TGTGCCAGGAAGGGGAGGGGGACACCCGTCACTGAAGCTTTCTTT
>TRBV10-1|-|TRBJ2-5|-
CASSESGGGAFETQYF
TGCGCCAGCAGTGAGTCGGGAGGGGGGGCCTTCGAGACCCAGTACTTC
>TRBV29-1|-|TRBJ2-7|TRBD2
CSVARLAGATSSYEQYF
TGCAGCGTTGCTCGTCTAGCGGGGGCTACGAGCTCCTACGAGCAGTACTTC
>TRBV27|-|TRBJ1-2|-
CASSLSRVGGYGYTF
TGTGCCAGCAGTTTATCGAGGGTGGGGGGCTATGGCTACACCTTC
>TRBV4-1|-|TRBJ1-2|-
CASSQKPGQWDYGYTF
TGCGCCAGCAGCCAGAAACCCGGACAGTGGGATTATGGCTACACCTTC
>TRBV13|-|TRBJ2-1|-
CASSLTNGGEQFF
TGTGCCAGCAGCCTCACTAACGGTGGTGAGCAGTTCTTC
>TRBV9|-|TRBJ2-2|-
CASSRDKTGELFF
TGTGCCAGCAGCCGGGACAAAACCGGGGAGCTGTTTTTT
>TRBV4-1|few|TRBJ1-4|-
CASSQDRGVGFEKLFF
TGCGCCAGCAGCCAAGATCGGGGGGTAGGTTTTGAAAAACTGTTTTTT
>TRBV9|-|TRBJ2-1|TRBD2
CASSPTPRGPSGGDNEQFF
TGTGCCAGCAGCCCAACACCCCGAGGTCCTAGCGGGGGGGACAATGAGCAGTTCTTC
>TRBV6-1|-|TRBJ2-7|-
CASSATYEQYF
TGTGCCAGCAGTGCTACCTACGAGCAGTACTTC
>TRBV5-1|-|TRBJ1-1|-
CASSLEGFTEAFF
TGCGCCAGCAGCTTGGAGGGGTTCACTGAAGCTTTCTTT
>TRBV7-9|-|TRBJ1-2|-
CASSSGLNYGYTF
TGTGCCAGCAGCTCCGGACTTAACTATGGCTACACCTTC
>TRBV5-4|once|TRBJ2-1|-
CAASGVNNEQFF
TGTGCCGCCTCAGGCGTGAACAATGAGCAGTTCTTC
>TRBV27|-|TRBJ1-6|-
CASSRDFSSYNSPLHF
TGTGCCAGCAGTCGGGACTTCAGCTCCTATAATTCACCCCTCCACTTT
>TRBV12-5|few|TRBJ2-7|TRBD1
CASGPGTAGSYEQYF
TGTGCTAGTGGTCCGGGGACAGCCGGATCCTACGAGCAGTACTTC
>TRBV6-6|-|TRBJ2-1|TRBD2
CASSYVSGVNYNEQFF
TGTGCCAGCAGTTACGTCAGCGGGGTTAACTACAATGAGCAGTTCTTC
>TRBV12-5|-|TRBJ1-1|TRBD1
CASAPQGASGTEAFF
TGTGCTAGTGCCCCCCAGGGGGCATCTGGCACTGAAGCTTTCTTT
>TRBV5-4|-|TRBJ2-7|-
CASSFLSYEQYF
TGTGCCAGCAGCTTCCTATCCTACGAGCAGTACTTC
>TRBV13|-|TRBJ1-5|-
CASSLRGDQPQHF
TGTGCCAGCAGCTTAAGGGGCGATCAGCCCCAGCATTTT
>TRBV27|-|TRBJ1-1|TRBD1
CASSLWDRNTEAFF
TGTGCCAGCAGTTTATGGGACAGGAACACTGAAGCTTTCTTT
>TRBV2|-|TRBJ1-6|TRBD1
CALGQGLDSPLHF
TGTGCCTTGGGACAGGGTCTTGATTCACCCCTCCACTTT
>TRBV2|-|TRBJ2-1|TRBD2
CATVPGLAGDEQFF
TGTGCCACCGTACCGGGACTAGCGGGGGATGAGCAGTTCTTC
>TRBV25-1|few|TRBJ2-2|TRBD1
CASSPQGAAGELFF
TGTGCCAGCAGCCCCCAGGGGGCGGCCGGGGAGCTGTTTTTT
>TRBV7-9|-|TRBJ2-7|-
CASSSDRWSYEQYF
TGTGCCAGCAGCTCAGACAGGTGGTCCTACGAGCAGTACTTC
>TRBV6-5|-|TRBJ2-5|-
CASSYSGFVGGETQYF
TGTGCCAGCAGTTACTCGGGCTTCGTAGGGGGAGAGACCCAGTACTTC
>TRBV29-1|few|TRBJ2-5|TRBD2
CSASRGGQQETQYF
TGCAGCGCCTCCCGGGGGGGACAACAAGAGACCCAGTACTTC
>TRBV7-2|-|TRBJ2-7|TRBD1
CASSSLRTGQVAGEQYF
TGTGCCAGCAGCTCGCTACGAACGGGACAGGTTGCAGGCGAGCAGTACTTC
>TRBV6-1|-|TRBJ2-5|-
CASSEWDGRGETQYF
TGTGCCAGCAGTGAATGGGACGGGAGAGGAGAGACCCAGTACTTC
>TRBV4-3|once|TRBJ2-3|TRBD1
CATSKRSGGAPDTQYF
TGCGCCACCTCAAAGAGATCAGGGGGAGCCCCAGATACGCAGTATTTT
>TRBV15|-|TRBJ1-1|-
CATRTGTNGGYTEAFF
TGTGCCACCAGAACCGGGACAAATGGGGGCTACACTGAAGCTTTCTTT
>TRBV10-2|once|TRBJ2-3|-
CASRPSRAVSTDTQYF
TGCGCCAGCAGACCCTCGAGGGCAGTTAGCACAGATACGCAGTATTTT
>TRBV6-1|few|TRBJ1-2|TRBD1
CASSSDRGSGGYTF
TGTGCCAGCAGCTCAGACAGGGGGTCCGGTGGCTACACCTTC